The sequence of this T cell receptor beta chain was determined in a study of Graves' ophthalmopathy and Graves' hyperthyroidism. Note on this clonotype: Mismatch with germline at one junction end may stem from a read error.

Researchers took RNA transcripts and amplified TCR beta CDR3 regions from them. The library came from an HTBI-primed first-round RT-PCR and a second-round multiplex PCR. TCRdb fed the multiplex PCR reads into MiXCR, producing one record per CDR3 protein. The repertoire consists of some 1.1 million distinct CDR3 sequences, with about 35% occurring once and the leading ten covering approximately 12%. This clonotype originated in an adult man with Graves' hyperthyroidism. Sequenced sample: peripheral blood or thyroid tissue (not recorded which).

CDR3 in amino acids: CASSQDRGRSRGYTF. The CDR3, as DNA: TGCGCCAGCAGCCAAGACAGGGGGCGATCTCGCGGCTACACCTTC. The V and J genes are TRBV7-9 and TRBJ1-2; 10 nucleotides align to TRBD1. The CDR3 contains 15 residues. Germline values: CDR1 SEHNR, CDR2 FQNEAQ (reference sequence). Drawing the rest from reference TRBV7-9 and TRBJ1-2, the complete variable domain is DTGVSQNPRHKITKRGQNVTFRCDPISEHNRLYWYRQTLGQGPEFLTYFQNEAQLEKSRLLSDRFSAERPKGSFSTLEIQRTEQGDSAMYLCASSQDRGRSRGYTFGSGTRLTVV.